These 3 T cell receptor beta chains were all obtained from the same sample, sequenced in a study of blood T cell repertoires in COVID-19 (dated by TCRdb to about 2020). Libraries were built with the immunoSEQ multiplex PCR assay. TCRdb took this table from immuneACCESS and kept in-frame rearrangements with V and J called. Such tables lack part of the clones; where checked against another copy, unresolved V genes explain under half of the gap, and the rest is unexplained. For this sample the table gives 95,000 to 110,000 clones, of which about 80% were detected only once. 26% of the sample is taken by the ten largest. The sequenced material came from peripheral blood. The receptors were gathered from a man aged 55-75 years with acute or convalescent COVID-19.

The rearrangement links TRBV24-1 to TRBJ1-1, with 8 bases lining up with TRBD1. V was pared by 3 bases and J by 9 bases, with 2 bases of the junction left unmatched. CDR3 length equals 12 residues. Germline V gene data show CDR1 as KGHDR and CDR2 as SFDVKD. DNA for the CDR3: TGTGCCACCAGTGATAGACAGGGGAAAGCTTTCTTT. This sequence encodes CATSDRQGKAFF.

The chain joins TRBV5-1 to TRBJ1-6; no reliable D call. Germline CDR1 and CDR2: SGHRS and YFSETQ. V was trimmed by 1 base and J by 7 bases, leaving 12 bases between them. The CDR3 has 15 residues. CDR3 DNA: TGCGCCAGCAGCTTGAATAGGGAGTACAATTCACCCCTCCACTTT. Translated, it gives CASSLNREYNSPLHF.

The rearrangement uses TRBV5-1 and TRBJ1-5, with D uncertain. This CDR3 contains 14 residues. V dropped 0 bases and J dropped 4 bases, with 8 bases sitting between them. Germline V CDR1 and CDR2: SGHRS, YFSETQ. The CDR3, as DNA: TGCGCCAGCAGCTTGGTGCCAGAAAATCAGCCCCAGCATTTT. It codes for CASSLVPENQPQHF.